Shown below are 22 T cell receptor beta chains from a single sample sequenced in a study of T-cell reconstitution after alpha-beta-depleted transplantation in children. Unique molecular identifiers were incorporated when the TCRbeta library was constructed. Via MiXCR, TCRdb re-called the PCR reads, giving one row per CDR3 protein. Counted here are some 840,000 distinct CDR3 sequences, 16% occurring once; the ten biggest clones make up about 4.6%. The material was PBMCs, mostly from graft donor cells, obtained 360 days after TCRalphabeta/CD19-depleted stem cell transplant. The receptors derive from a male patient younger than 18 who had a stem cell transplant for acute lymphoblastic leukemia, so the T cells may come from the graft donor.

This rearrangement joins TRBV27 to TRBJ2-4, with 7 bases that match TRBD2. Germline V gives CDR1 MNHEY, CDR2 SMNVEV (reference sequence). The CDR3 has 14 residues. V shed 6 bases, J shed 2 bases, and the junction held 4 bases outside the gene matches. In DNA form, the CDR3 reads TGTGCCAGCAGGGGGGGGATTCCCAAAAACATTCAGTACTTC. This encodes CASRGGIPKNIQYF.

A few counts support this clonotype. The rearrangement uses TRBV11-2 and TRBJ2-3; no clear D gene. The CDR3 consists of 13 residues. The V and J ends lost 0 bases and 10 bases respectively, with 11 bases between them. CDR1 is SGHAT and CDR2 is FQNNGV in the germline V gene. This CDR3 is CASSLEPLEAQYF. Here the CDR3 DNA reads TGTGCCAGCAGCTTAGAGCCTCTAGAGGCGCAGTATTTT. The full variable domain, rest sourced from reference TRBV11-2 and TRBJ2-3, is EAGVAQSPRYKIIEKRQSVAFWCNPISGHATLYWYQQILGQGPKLLIQFQNNGVVDDSQLPKDRFSAERLKGVDSTLKIQPAKLEDSAVYLCASSLEPLEAQYFGPGTRLTVL.

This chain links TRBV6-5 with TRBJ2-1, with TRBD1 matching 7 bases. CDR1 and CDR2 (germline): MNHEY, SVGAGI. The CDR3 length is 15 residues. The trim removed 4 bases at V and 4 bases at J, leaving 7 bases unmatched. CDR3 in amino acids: CASSFRAGGYNEQFF. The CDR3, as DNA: TGTGCCAGCAGTTTTAGGGCAGGGGGTTACAATGAGCAGTTCTTC.

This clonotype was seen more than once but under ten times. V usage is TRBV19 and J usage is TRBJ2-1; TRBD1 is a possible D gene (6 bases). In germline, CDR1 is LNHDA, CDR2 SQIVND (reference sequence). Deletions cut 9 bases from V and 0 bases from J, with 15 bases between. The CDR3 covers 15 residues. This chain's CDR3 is CASAKGVSSYNEQFF. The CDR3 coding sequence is TGTGCCAGCGCTAAGGGGGTTAGCTCCTACAATGAGCAGTTCTTC.

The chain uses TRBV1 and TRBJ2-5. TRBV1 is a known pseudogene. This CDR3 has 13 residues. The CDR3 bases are TGCACCAGCAGCCAAGGGGTTCAAGAGACCCAGTACTTC. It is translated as CTSSQGVQETQYF.

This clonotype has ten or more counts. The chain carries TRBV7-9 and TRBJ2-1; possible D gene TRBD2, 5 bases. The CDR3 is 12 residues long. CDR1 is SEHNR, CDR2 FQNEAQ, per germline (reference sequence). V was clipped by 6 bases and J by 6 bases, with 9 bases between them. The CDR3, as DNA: TGTGCCAGCAGTTCACTAGGCAATGAGCAGTTCTTC. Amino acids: CASSSLGNEQFF.

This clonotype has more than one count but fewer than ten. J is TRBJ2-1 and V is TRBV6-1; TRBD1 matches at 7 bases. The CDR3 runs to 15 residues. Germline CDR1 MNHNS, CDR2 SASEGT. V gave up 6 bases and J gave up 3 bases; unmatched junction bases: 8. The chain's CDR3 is CASSSRQGLYNEQFF. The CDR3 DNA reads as TGTGCCAGCAGCAGTAGACAGGGTCTCTACAATGAGCAGTTCTTC.

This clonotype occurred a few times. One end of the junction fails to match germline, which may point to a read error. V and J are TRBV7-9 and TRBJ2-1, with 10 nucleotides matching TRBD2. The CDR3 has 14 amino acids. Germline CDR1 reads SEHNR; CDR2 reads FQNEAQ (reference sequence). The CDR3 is CASSSQAGGPSEVF. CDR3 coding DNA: TGTGCCAGCAGCTCCCAAGCGGGAGGGCCTTCGGAGGTCTTC.

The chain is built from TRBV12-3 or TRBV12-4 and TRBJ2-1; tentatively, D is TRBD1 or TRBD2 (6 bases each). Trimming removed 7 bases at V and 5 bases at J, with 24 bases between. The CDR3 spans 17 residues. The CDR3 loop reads CASTRPGASAGNNEQFF. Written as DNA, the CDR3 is TGTGCCAGCACCCGACCAGGGGCGTCGGCGGGGAACAATGAGCAGTTCTTC.

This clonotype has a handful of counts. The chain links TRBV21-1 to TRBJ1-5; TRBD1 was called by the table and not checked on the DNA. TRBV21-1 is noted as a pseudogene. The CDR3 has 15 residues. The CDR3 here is CASSEEMPPPEPQHF. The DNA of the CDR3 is TGTGCCAGCAGCGAAGAAATGCCCCCCCCGGAGCCCCAGCATTTT.

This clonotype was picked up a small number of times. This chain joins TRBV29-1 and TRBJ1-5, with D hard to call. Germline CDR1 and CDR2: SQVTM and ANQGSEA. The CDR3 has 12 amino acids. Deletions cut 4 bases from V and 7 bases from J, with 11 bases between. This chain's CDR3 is CSVGSGSQPQHF. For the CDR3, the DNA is TGCAGCGTTGGTTCGGGGAGCCAGCCCCAGCATTTT.

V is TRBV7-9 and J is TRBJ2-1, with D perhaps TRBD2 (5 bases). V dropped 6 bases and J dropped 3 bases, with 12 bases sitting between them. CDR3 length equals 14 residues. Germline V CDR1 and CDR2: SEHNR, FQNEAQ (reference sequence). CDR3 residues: CASRNGLDYNEQFF. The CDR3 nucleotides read TGTGCCAGCAGGAACGGACTCGACTACAATGAGCAGTTCTTC.

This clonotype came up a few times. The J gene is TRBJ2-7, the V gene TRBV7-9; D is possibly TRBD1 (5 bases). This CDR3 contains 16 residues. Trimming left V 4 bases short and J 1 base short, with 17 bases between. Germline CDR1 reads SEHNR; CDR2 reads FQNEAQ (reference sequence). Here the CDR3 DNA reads TGTGCCAGCAGCTCTAGGGGTGGCGATGTTTCCTACGAGCAGTACTTC. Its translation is CASSSRGGDVSYEQYF.

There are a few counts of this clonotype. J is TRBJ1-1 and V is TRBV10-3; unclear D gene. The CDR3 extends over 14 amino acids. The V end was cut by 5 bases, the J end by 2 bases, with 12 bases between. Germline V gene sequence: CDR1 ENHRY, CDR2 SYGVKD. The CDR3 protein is CAISTGLFNTEAFF. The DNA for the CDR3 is TGTGCCATCAGTACTGGGCTATTCAACACTGAAGCTTTCTTT.

The CDR3 nucleotides read TGTGCCAGCACCCCTTTGACAAGTTTAGGGCAGTTCTTC. It encodes CASTPLTSLGQFF. This chain links TRBV2 with TRBJ2-1; D call uncertain. V shed 7 bases and J shed 12 bases, with 19 bases lying between them. The V gene's germline CDR1 is SNHLY and CDR2 FYNNEI. The CDR3 is 13 amino acids.

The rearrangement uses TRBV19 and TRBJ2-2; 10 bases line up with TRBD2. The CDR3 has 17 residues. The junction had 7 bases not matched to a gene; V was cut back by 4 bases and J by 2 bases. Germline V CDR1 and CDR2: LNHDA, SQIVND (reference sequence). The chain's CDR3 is CASSTPGLARNTGELFF. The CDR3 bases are TGTGCCAGTAGTACCCCGGGACTAGCGAGAAACACCGGGGAGCTGTTTTTT.

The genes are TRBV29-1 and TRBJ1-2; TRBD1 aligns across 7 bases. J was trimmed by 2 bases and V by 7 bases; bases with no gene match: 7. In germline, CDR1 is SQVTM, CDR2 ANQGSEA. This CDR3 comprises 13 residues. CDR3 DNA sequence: TGCAGCGCCCCAAGACAGGGAAACTATGGCTACACCTTC. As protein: CSAPRQGNYGYTF.

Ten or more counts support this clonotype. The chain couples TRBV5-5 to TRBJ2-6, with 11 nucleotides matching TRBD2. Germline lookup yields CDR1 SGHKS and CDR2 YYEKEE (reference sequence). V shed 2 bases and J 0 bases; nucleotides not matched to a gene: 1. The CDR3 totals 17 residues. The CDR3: CASSFTSGSSGANVLTF. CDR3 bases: TGTGCCAGCAGCTTCACTAGCGGGAGCTCTGGGGCCAACGTCCTGACTTTC.

In DNA form, the CDR3 reads TGTGCCAGCAGTTTATCGGGACCCCCCGTGGGGCTCGAGCAGTACTTC. It is translated as CASSLSGPPVGLEQYF. V is TRBV27 and J is TRBJ2-7; either TRBD1 or TRBD2 may fit D (5 bases each). This CDR3 contains 16 residues. The ends were cut back, 0 bases at V and 6 bases at J, with 18 bases in the middle. The V gene's germline CDR1 is MNHEY and CDR2 SMNVEV (reference sequence).

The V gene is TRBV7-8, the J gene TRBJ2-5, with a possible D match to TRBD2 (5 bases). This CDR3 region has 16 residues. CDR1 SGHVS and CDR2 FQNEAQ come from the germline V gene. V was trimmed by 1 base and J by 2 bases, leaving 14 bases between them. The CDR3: CASSLDLEVVQETQYF. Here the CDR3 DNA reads TGTGCCAGCAGCTTAGACTTGGAGGTAGTGCAAGAGACCCAGTACTTC.

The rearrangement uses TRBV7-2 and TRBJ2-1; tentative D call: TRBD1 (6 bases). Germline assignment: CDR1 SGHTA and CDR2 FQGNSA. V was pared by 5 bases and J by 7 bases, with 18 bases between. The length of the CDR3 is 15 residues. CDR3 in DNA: TGTGCCAGCAGCCCCCGGACAGTAAATAAAAATGAGCAGTTCTTC. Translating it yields CASSPRTVNKNEQFF.

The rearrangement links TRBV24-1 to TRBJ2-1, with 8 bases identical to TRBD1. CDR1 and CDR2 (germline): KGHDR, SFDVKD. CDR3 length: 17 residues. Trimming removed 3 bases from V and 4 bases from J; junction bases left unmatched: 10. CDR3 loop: CATSDIGRDRRYNEQFF. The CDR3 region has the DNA TGTGCCACCAGTGATATAGGTCGGGACAGGCGTTACAATGAGCAGTTCTTC.